This T cell receptor (beta chain) was captured in a study of blood T cell repertoires in COVID-19. Study in general: Whether acute or convalescent, the COVID-19 samples came from the United States, Italy and Spain.

Some clones are missing from TCRdb's copy, which holds only in-frame ones; the method was immunoSEQ multiplex PCR. The sample lists about 170,000 clones, approximately 87% occurring once. Individuals aged about 18 to 89 years were recruited from roughly 23 US areas. V was pared by 2 bases and J by 8 bases, with 9 bases between. Germline V gives CDR1 SQVTM, CDR2 ANQGSEA. This CDR3 spans 11 amino acids. J is TRBJ1-2 and V is TRBV29-1, with D possibly matching TRBD1 (5 bases). The material sequenced was PBMCs or T cells enriched from blood (not recorded which). This receptor was obtained from a woman aged 45-59 years who had recovered from COVID-19. The CDR3 bases are TGCAGCGTTGAAAGGGGTCGGGGCTACACCTTC. Translation: CSVERGRGYTF. Full variable domain (remainder filled in from reference TRBV29-1 and TRBJ1-2): SAVISQKPSRDICQRGTSLTIQCQVDSQVTMMFWYRQQPGQSLTLIATANQGSEATYESGFVIDKFPISRPNLTFSTLTVSNMSPEDSSIYLCSVERGRGYTFGSGTRLTVV.